This TCR beta chain was recovered during a study of read filtering for tumor transcriptome and immune sequencing. On the study more broadly: Transcriptome libraries were built from DNase-treated RNA. RNA-seq yielded only 85 to 1273 TCR reads, IR-seq about 4 to 10.27 million.

The library was built from roughly 400 ng RNA with molecular barcoded adaptors for alpha/delta and beta/gamma chains. TCRdb reanalysed the reads using MiXCR and keeps one entry per CDR3 protein. The sample contains 35,000 to 50,000 distinct CDR3 sequences, 15% to 20% of which appear only once. Study outcomes and limitations: IR-seq and RNA-seq agreed better without single-read clonotypes.

This clonotype came up many times. The antigen is unknown. After removal of 6 bases from V and 4 bases from J, the junction contained 11 bases not matched to a gene. CDR3 length equals 16 residues. The J gene is TRBJ2-1, the V gene TRBV12-3 or TRBV12-4; 8 bases agree with TRBD1. Sequenced: a population of CD138-negative cells sorted from bone marrow. The sequence was collected from a donor at least 40 years old with multiple myeloma. The CDR3 coding sequence is TGTGCCAGCAGGCCGGACAGGGTCATCGGATACAATGAGCAGTTCTTC. Its translation is CASRPDRVIGYNEQFF.